The clone carrying this T cell receptor beta chain was seen only a few times. Germline values: CDR1 LNHDA, CDR2 SQIVND (reference sequence). V lost 0 bases to trimming and J lost 6 bases; unmatched junction nucleotides: 6. CDR3 size: 15 residues. This sample is drawn from a study of molecular identifiers for immune sequencing clone quantification. Previously described methods with listed TCR primers produced the bulk TCR libraries. TCRdb passed the PCR reads through MiXCR, listing each CDR3 protein once. This sample has approximately 680,000 distinct CDR3 sequences, with 25% found just once. The sequenced sample was naive CD8+ T cells from blood, with Jurkat cell RNA spiked in. The subset was: FACS-sorted CD8+CD4-CCR7+CD45RA+ naive T cells. The sequence came from a human donor in good health. Some libraries in this study had Jurkat cell RNA spiked in. V is TRBV19 and J is TRBJ1-1; 8 bases fit TRBD1. The CDR3, as DNA: TGTGCCAGTAGTATAGACCGGACAGGGACCCCTGAAGCTTTCTTT. Translated, it gives CASSIDRTGTPEAFF.